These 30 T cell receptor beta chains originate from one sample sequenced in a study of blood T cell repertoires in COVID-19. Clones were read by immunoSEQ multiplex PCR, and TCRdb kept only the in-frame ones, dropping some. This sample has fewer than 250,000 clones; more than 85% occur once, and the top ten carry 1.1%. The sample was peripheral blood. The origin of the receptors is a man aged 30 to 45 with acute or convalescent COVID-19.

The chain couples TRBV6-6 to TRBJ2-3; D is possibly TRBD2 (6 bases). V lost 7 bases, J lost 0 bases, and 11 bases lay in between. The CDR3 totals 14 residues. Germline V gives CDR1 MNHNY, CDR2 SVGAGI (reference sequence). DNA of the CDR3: TGTGCCAGCAAGGACTACGCTAGCACAGATACGCAGTATTTT. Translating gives CASKDYASTDTQYF.

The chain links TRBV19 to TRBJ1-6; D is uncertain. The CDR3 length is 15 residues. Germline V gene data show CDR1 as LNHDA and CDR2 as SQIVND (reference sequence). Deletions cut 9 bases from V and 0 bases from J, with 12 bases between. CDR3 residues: CASQDESSYNSPLHF. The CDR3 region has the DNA TGTGCCAGCCAAGATGAGAGCTCCTATAATTCACCCCTCCACTTT.

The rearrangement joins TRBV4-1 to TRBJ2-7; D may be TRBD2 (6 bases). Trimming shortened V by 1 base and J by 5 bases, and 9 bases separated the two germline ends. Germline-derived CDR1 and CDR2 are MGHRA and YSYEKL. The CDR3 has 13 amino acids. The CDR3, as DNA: TGCGCCAGCAGCCAAGGGAGGGGCGACGAGCAGTACTTC. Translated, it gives CASSQGRGDEQYF.

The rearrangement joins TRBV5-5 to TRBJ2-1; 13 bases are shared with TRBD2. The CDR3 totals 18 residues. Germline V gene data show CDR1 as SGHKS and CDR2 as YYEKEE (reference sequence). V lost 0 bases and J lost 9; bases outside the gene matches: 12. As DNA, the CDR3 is TGTGCCAGCAGCTTGGAGTTGTGGACTAGCGGGAGAAAAGGTGAGCAGTTCTTC. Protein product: CASSLELWTSGRKGEQFF.

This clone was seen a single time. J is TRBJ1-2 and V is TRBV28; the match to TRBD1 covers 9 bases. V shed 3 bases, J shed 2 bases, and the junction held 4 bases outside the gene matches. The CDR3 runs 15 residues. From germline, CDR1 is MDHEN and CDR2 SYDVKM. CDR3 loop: CASSFQGTGNYGYTF. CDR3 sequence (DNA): TGTGCCAGCAGTTTCCAGGGGACAGGGAACTATGGCTACACCTTC.

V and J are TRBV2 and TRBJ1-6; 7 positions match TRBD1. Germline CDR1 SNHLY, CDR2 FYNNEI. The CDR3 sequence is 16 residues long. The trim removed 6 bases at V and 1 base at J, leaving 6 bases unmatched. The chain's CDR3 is CASRYRGWSYNSPLHF. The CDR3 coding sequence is TGTGCCAGCAGGTACAGGGGTTGGTCCTATAATTCACCCCTCCACTTT.

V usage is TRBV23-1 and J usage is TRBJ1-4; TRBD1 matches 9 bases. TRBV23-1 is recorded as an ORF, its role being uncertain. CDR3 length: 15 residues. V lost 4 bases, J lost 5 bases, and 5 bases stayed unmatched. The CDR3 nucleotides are TGCGCCAGCAGTCGTTTGGACAGGGGAAATGAAAAACTGTTTTTT. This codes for CASSRLDRGNEKLFF.

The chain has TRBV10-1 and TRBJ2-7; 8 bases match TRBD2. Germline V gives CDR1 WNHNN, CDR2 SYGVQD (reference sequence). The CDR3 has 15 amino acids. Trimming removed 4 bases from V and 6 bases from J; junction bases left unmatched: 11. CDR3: CASSVRAGGVLEQYF. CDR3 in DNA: TGCGCCAGCAGTGTCCGAGCCGGGGGGGTGCTCGAGCAGTACTTC.

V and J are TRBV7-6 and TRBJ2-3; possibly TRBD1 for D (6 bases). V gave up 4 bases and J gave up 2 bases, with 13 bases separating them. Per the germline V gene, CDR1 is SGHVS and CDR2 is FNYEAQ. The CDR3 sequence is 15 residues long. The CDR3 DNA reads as TGTGCCAGCAGCTCGGACAGAACCTCCACAGATACGCAGTATTTT. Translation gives CASSSDRTSTDTQYF. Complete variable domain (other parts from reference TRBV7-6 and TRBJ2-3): GAGVSQSPRYKVTKRGQDVALRCDPISGHVSLYWYRQALGQGPEFLTYFNYEAQQDKSGLPNDRFSAERPEGSISTLTIQRTEQRDSAMYRCASSSDRTSTDTQYFGPGTRLTVL.

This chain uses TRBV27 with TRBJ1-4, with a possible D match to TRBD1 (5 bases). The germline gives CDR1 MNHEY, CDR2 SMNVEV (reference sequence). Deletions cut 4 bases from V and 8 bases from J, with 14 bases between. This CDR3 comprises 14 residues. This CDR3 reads CASSSHRQWEKLFF. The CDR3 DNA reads TGTGCCAGCAGTTCTCACAGGCAATGGGAAAAACTGTTTTTT.

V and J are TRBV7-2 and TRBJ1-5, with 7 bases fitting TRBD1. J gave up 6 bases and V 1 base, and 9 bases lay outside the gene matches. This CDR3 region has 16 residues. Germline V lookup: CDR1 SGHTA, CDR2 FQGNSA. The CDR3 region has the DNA TGTGCCAGCAGCTTAGGGGGTACAGGGGTTGGTCAGCCCCAGCATTTT. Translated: CASSLGGTGVGQPQHF.

Here the CDR3 DNA reads TGTGCCAGCAGCCCTGACAGAGCGAACACTGAAGCTTTCTTT. Protein product: CASSPDRANTEAFF. The rearrangement joins TRBV3-1 (or the pseudogene TRBV3-2) to TRBJ1-1, with TRBD1 as a possible D gene (5 bases). Germline CDR1 and CDR2: LGHDT and YNNKEL (reference sequence). The V and J ends lost 4 bases and 1 base respectively, with 10 bases between them. The CDR3 loop spans 14 amino acids.

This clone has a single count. The CDR3 is CASSLGRGYGANVLTF. CDR3 sequence (DNA): TGTGCCAGCAGTTTAGGCAGGGGTTACGGGGCCAACGTCCTGACTTTC. The chain has TRBV27 and TRBJ2-6, with D possibly TRBD1 on 6 matching bases. The germline V gene encodes CDR1 MNHEY and CDR2 SMNVEV (reference sequence). This CDR3 spans 16 amino acids. The ends were cut back, 2 bases at V and 4 bases at J, with 12 bases in the middle.

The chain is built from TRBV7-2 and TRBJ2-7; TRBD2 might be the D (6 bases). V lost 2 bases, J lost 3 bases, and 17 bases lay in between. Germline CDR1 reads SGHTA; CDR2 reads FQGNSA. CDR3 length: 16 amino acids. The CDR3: CASSLPAGQLNYEQYF. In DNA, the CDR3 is TGTGCCAGCAGCTTACCGGCGGGGCAGCTCAACTACGAGCAGTACTTC.

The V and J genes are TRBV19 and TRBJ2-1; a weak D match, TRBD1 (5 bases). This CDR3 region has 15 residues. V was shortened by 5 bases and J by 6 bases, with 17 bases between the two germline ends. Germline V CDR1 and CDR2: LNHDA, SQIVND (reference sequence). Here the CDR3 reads CASSFYGRDPNEQFF. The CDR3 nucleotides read TGTGCCAGTAGTTTCTACGGCAGGGATCCCAATGAGCAGTTCTTC. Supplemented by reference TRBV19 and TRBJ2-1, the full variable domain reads DGGITQSPKYLFRKEGQNVTLSCEQNLNHDAMYWYRQDPGQGLRLIYYSQIVNDFQKGDIAEGYSVSREKKESFPLTVTSAQKNPTAFYLCASSFYGRDPNEQFFGPGTRLTVL.

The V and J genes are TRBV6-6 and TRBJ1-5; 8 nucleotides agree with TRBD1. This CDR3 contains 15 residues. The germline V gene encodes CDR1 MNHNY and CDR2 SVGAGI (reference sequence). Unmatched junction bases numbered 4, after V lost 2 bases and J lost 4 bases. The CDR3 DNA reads TGTGCCAGCAGTTACCAGGGGGCTAGGAATCAGCCCCAGCATTTT. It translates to CASSYQGARNQPQHF.

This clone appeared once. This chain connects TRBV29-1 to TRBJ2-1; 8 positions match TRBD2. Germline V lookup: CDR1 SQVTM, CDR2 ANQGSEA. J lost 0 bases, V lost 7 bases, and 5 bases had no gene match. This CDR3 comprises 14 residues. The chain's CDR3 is CSACGGYSYNEQFF. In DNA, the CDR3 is TGCAGCGCCTGCGGGGGGTACTCCTACAATGAGCAGTTCTTC.

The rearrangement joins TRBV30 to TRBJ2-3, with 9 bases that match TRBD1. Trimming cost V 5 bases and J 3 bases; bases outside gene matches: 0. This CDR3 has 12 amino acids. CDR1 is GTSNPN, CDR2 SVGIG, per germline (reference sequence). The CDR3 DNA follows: TGTGCCTGGGGACAGGGGACAGATACGCAGTATTTT. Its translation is CAWGQGTDTQYF.

CDR3 loop: CASSLQGEYEQYF. The CDR3 DNA reads TGTGCCAGCAGCCTACAAGGAGAATACGAGCAGTACTTC. V is TRBV9 and J is TRBJ2-7; D uncertain. The germline V gene has CDR1 SGDLS and CDR2 YYNGEE. CDR3 length: 13 residues. V was trimmed by 4 bases and J by 4 bases, leaving 12 bases between them.

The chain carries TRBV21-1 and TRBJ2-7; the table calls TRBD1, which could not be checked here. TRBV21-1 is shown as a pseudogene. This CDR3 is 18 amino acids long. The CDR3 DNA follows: TGTGCCAGCAGCAATTTTGGTTGGACAGGACAGAAACCCTACGAGCAGTACTTC. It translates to CASSNFGWTGQKPYEQYF.

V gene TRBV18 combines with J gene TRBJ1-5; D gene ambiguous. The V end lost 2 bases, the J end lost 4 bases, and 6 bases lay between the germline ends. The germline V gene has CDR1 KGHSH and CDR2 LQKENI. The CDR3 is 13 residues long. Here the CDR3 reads CASSPAQNQPQHF. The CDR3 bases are TGTGCCAGCTCACCAGCTCAGAATCAGCCCCAGCATTTT.

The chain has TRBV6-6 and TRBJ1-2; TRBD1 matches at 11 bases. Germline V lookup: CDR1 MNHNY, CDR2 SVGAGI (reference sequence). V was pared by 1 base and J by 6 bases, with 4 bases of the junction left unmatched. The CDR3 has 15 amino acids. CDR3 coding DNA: TGTGCCAGCAGTTACTTTGGACAGGGGGCCGATGGCTACACCTTC. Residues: CASSYFGQGADGYTF.

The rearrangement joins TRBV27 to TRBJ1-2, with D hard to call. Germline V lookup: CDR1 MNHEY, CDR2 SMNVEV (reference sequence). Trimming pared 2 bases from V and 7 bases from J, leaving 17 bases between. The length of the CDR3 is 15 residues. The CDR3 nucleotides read TGTGCCAGCAGTTTAGATGCAGCGTTGAGAGGTGGCTACACCTTC. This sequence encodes CASSLDAALRGGYTF.

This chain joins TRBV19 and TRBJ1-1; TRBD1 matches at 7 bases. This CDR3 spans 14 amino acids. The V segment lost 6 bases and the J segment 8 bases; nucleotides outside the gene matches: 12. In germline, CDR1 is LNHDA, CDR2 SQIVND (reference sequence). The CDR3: CASRIQGLRTEAFF. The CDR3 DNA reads TGTGCCAGTAGGATACAGGGGCTCCGTACGGAAGCTTTCTTT. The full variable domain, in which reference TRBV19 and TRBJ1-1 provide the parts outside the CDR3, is DGGITQSPKYLFRKEGQNVTLSCEQNLNHDAMYWYRQDPGQGLRLIYYSQIVNDFQKGDIAEGYSVSREKKESFPLTVTSAQKNPTAFYLCASRIQGLRTEAFFGQGTRLTVV.

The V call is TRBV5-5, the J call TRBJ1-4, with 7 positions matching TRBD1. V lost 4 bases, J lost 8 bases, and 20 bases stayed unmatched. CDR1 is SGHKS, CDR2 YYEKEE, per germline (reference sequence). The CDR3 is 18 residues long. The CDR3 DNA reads TGTGCCAGCAGCCCCCCTGTCCGTCAAGACAGGGTGGACGAAAAACTGTTTTTT. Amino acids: CASSPPVRQDRVDEKLFF.

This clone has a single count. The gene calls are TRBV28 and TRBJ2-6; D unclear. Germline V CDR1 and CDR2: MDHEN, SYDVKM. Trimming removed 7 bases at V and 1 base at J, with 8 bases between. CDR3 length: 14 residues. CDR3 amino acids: CASMEISGANVLTF. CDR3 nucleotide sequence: TGTGCCAGCATGGAGATATCTGGGGCCAACGTCCTGACTTTC. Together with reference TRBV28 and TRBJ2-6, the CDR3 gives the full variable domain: DVKVTQSSRYLVKRTGEKVFLECVQDMDHENMFWYRQDPGLGLRLIYFSYDVKMKEKGDIPEGYSVSREKKERFSLILESASTNQTSMYLCASMEISGANVLTFGAGSRLTVL.

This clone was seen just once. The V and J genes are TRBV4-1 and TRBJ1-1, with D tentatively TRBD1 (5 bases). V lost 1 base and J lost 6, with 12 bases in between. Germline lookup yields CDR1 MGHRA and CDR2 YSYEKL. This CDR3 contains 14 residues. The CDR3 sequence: CASSQVLGVAEAFF. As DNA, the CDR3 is TGCGCCAGCAGCCAAGTATTAGGGGTCGCTGAAGCTTTCTTT.

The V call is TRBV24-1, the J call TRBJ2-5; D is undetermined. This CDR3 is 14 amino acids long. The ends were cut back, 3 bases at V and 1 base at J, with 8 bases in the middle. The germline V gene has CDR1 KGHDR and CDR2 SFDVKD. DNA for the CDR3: TGTGCCACCAGTGATGGGCAGGCCCAAGAGACCCAGTACTTC. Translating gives CATSDGQAQETQYF.

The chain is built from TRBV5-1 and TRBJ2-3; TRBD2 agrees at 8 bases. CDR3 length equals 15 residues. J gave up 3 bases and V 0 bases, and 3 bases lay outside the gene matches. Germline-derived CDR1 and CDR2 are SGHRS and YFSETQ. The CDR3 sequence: CASSLAAGGTDTQYF. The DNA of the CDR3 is TGCGCCAGCAGCTTGGCGGCGGGGGGAACAGATACGCAGTATTTT.

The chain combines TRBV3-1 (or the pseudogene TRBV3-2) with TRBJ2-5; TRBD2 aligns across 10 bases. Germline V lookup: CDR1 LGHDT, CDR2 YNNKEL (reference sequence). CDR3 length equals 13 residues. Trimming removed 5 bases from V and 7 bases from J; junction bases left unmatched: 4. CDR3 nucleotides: TGTGCCAGCAGCTCCAAGCGGGGGGGGACCCAGTACTTC. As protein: CASSSKRGGTQYF.